Following are 5 T cell receptor beta chains from one sample sequenced in a study of cytomegalovirus exposure and HLA in healthy donors. The assay was immunoSEQ multiplex PCR, and TCRdb's table has in-frame clones only and misses some. This sample has under 250,000 clones; around 78% occur once, and the top ten carry 4.5% to 7%. Sequencing was done on a sample of PBMCs. Receptor source: a woman younger than 30 in good health and CMV-seronegative.

This clone was detected a few times. V and J are TRBV4-2 and TRBJ1-2; D not resolved. The V and J ends lost 4 bases and 3 bases respectively, with 6 bases between them. This CDR3 region has 12 residues. Germline values: CDR1 LGHNA, CDR2 YNFKEQ. CDR3 region: CASSRYDYGYTF. CDR3 coding DNA: TGTGCCAGCAGCCGATACGACTATGGCTACACCTTC.

The rearrangement links TRBV27 to TRBJ1-5; weak D call: TRBD1 (6 bases). Per germline, CDR1 MNHEY and CDR2 SMNVEV (reference sequence). This CDR3 is 15 amino acids long. V was shortened by 0 bases and J by 4 bases, with 10 bases between the two germline ends. The CDR3 DNA sequence: TGTGCCAGCAGTTTATCCGGGACACCTAATCAGCCCCAGCATTTT. Translated: CASSLSGTPNQPQHF.

CDR3 DNA: TGTGCCTGGAGTCTTAGGACTAGCGGGGGTTATGAGCAGTTCTTC. Its protein product is CAWSLRTSGGYEQFF. This rearrangement joins TRBV30 to TRBJ2-1; TRBD2 matches at 13 bases. The V segment lost 2 bases and the J segment 8 bases; nucleotides outside the gene matches: 6. Germline V lookup: CDR1 GTSNPN, CDR2 SVGIG (reference sequence). This CDR3 has 15 amino acids.

The chain links TRBV2 to TRBJ1-1; TRBD1 agrees at 11 bases. Germline trimming cut 6 bases from V and 6 bases from J; bases unmatched to any gene: 6. The CDR3 runs to 14 residues. CDR1 is SNHLY, CDR2 FYNNEI, per germline. CDR3 sequence reads: CASRPGQGVAEAFF. In nucleotides, the CDR3 is TGTGCCAGCAGACCGGGACAGGGGGTGGCTGAAGCTTTCTTT.

The J gene is TRBJ2-7, the V gene TRBV19; perhaps TRBD1 as D (5 bases). Trimming removed 5 bases from V and 0 bases from J, with 14 bases in between. Germline loops: CDR1 LNHDA, CDR2 SQIVND (reference sequence). The CDR3 loop spans 15 amino acids. CDR3 sequence reads: CASSARQGNSYEQYF. The CDR3 DNA is TGTGCCAGTAGTGCTCGTCAGGGCAACTCCTACGAGCAGTACTTC.